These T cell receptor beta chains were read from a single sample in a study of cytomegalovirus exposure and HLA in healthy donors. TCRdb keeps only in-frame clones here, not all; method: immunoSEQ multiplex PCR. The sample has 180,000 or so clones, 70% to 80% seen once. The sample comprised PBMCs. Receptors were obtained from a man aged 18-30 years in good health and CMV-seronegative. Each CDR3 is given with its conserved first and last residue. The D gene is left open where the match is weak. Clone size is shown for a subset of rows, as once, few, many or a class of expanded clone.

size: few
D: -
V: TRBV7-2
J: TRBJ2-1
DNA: TGTGCCAGCAGCTTAGTCACTTCCTACAATGAGCAGTTCTTC
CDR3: CASSLVTSYNEQFF

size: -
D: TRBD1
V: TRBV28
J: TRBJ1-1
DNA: TGTGCCAGCAGTCCCACAGGGGGCTCACGAAAAGCTTTCTTT
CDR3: CASSPTGGSRKAFF

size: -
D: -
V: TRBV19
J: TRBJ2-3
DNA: TGTGCCAGTACGGACTGGAAATGGCCAGATACGCAGTATTTT
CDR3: CASTDWKWPDTQYF

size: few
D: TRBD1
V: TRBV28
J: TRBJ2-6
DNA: TGTGCCAGCGCCTCGTGGGACAGGCCACGTCTGACTTTC
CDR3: CASASWDRPRLTF

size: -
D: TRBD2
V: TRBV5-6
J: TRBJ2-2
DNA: TGTGCCAGCAGCTTGCCTAGCGGAATGAACACCGGGGAGCTGTTTTTT
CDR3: CASSLPSGMNTGELFF

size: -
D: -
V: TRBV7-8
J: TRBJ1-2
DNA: TGTGCCAGCAGCACAAACAGGGAAAGGCCCTATGGCTACACCTTC
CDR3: CASSTNRERPYGYTF

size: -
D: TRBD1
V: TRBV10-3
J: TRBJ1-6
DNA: TGTGCCATCAGGGGGACAGCGCAGGAGTCACCCCTCCACTTT
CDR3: CAIRGTAQESPLHF

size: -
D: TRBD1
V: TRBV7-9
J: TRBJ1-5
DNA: TGTGCCAGCAGCCCCGGGACAGGTATTAATCAGCCCCAGCATTTT
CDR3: CASSPGTGINQPQHF

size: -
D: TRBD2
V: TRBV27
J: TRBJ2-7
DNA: TGTGCCAGCAGTTCCCAAGGCGGGGGGTCCTACGAGCAGTACTTC
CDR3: CASSSQGGGSYEQYF

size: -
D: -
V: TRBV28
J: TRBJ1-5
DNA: TGTGCCAGCTATGACAGGTCTCAGCCCCAGCATTTT
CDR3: CASYDRSQPQHF

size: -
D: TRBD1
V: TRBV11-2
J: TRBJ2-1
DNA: TGTGCCAGCAGCCGTAACAGGGGGCGCAGTGTGAATGAGCAGTTCTTC
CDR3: CASSRNRGRSVNEQFF

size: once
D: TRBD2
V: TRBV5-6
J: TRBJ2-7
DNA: TGTGCCAGCAGCTTGGACCGGGCAGCGGGGGTCGGGTACGAGCAGTACTTC
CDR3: CASSLDRAAGVGYEQYF

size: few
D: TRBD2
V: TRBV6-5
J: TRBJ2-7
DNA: TGTGCCAGCAGGGGCCGGACTAGCGGGAGCCACGAGCAGTACTTC
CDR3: CASRGRTSGSHEQYF

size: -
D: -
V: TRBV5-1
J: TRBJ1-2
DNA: TGCGCCAGCAGCTTCAGGGTTAACTACGGCTACACCTTC
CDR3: CASSFRVNYGYTF

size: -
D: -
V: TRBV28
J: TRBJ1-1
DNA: TGTGCCAGCAGTCTATCCTCCCCAGCTTTCTTT
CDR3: CASSLSSPAFF

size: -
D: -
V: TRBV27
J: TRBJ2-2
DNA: TGTGCCAGCAGTTTATTGGTGGGTGGAGGTTCCGGGGAGCTGTTTTTT
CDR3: CASSLLVGGGSGELFF

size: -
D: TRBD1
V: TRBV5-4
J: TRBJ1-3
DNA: TGTGCCAGCAGCTCGACAGGGGTCTCTGGAAACACCATATATTTT
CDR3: CASSSTGVSGNTIYF

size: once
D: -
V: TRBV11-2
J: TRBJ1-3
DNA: TGTGCCAGCAGCCAGTTGTCAGGGGCTGGAAACACCATATATTTT
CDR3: CASSQLSGAGNTIYF

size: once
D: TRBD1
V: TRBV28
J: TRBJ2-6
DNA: TGTGCCAGCAGTTTGATAGGACAGGGGGCGGTTACGGCTGGGGCCAACGTCCTGACTTTC
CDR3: CASSLIGQGAVTAGANVLTF

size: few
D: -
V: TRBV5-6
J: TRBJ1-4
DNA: TGTGCCAGCAGCTTCGGAGGGAATGAAAAACTGTTTTTT
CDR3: CASSFGGNEKLFF

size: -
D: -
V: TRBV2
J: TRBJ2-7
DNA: TGTGCCAGCAATCAACAGGGATTCTCCTACGAGCAGTACTTC
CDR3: CASNQQGFSYEQYF

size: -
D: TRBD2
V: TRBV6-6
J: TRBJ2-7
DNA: TGTGCCAGCAGTGGGCGGGGGGAGGACTCCTACGAGCAGTACTTC
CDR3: CASSGRGEDSYEQYF

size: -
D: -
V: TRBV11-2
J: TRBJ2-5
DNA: TGTGCCAGCAGCTTAAGGAGGGCCTACTCCAACCAAGAGACCCAGTACTTC
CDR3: CASSLRRAYSNQETQYF

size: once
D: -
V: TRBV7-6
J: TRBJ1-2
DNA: TGTGCCAGCAGCCCCAGGGATTCCTATGGCTACACCTTC
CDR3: CASSPRDSYGYTF

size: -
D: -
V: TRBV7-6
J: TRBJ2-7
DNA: TGTGCCAGCAGCTTAGGGAACCGAGAGGATACTTACTCCTACGAGCAGTACTTC
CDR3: CASSLGNREDTYSYEQYF

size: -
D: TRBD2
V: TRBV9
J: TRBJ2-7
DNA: TGTGCCAGCAGCGTTGGTCTAGCGGGATTCTACGAGCAGTACTTC
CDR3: CASSVGLAGFYEQYF

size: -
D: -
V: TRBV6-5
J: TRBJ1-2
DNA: TGTGCCAGCAGTTACTCAAGGGGGGGCGGGGATGGCTACACCTTC
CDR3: CASSYSRGGGDGYTF

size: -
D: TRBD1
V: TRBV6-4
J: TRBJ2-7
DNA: TGTGCCATTGGGTGGGGTACAGGGGCGAACGAGCAGTACTTC
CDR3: CAIGWGTGANEQYF

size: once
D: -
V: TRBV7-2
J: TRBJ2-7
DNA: TGTGCCAGCAGCTTAGCTGCGAGTTACGAGCAGTACTTC
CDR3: CASSLAASYEQYF

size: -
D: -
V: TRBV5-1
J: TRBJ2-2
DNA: TGCGCCAGCAGCCTCAGGGGTGATCGCACCGGGGAGCTGTTTTTT
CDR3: CASSLRGDRTGELFF

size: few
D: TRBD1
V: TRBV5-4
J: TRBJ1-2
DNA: TGTGCCAGCAGCCTGGACAGGAATAACTATGGCTACACCTTC
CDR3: CASSLDRNNYGYTF

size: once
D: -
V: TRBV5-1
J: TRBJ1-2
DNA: TGCGCCAGCAGGGCAGGGGCGAACTATGGCTACACCTTC
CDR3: CASRAGANYGYTF

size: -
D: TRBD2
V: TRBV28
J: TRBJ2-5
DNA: TGTGCCAGCAGTTTAGTACGGGGGGGCCTGATTGGGGGAGAGACCCAGTACTTC
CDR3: CASSLVRGGLIGGETQYF

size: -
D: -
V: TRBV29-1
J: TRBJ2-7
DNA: TGCAGCGTTGGCCCGGGGGCCTACGAGCAGTACTTC
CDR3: CSVGPGAYEQYF

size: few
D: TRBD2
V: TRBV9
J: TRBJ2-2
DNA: TGTGCCAGCAGCCCTTCCCGGGGGGGTAGCACCGGGGAGCTGTTTTTT
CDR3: CASSPSRGGSTGELFF

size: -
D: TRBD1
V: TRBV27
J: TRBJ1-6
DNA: TGTGCCAGCAGTTTGGGGACAGGGAGCTCCTATAATTCACCCCTCCACTTT
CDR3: CASSLGTGSSYNSPLHF

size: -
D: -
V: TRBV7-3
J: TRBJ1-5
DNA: TGTGCCAGCAGCTCCTACGGGGGTCAGCCCCAGCATTTT
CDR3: CASSSYGGQPQHF

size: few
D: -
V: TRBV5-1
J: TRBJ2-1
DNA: TGCGCCAGCAGCTACGGGAGCCCCCTCAATGAGCAGTTCTTC
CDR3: CASSYGSPLNEQFF

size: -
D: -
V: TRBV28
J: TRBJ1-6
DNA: TGTGCCAGCAGTTTCCCAACAGGGAATAATTCACCCCTCCACTTT
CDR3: CASSFPTGNNSPLHF

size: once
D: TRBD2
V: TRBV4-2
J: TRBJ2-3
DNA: TGTGCCAGCAGCCCGGATAGCGGGGGGGGTGCAGATACGCAGTATTTT
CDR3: CASSPDSGGGADTQYF

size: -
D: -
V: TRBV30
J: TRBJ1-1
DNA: TGTGCCTGGAGTTCGTGGGGAGGGATGAACACTGAAGCTTTCTTT
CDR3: CAWSSWGGMNTEAFF

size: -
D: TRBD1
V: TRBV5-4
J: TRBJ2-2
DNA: TGTGCCAGCAGCTTGACAGGGGGCGCGAACACCGGGGAGCTGTTTTTT
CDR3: CASSLTGGANTGELFF

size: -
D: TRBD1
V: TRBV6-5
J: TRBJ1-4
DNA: TGTGCCAGCACCAAGACAGGGGGGGATGAAAAACTGTTTTTT
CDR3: CASTKTGGDEKLFF

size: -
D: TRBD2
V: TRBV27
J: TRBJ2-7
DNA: TGCGCCAGCAGTCGGTCCTGGGGGGGATCCTACGAGCAGTACTTC
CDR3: CASSRSWGGSYEQYF

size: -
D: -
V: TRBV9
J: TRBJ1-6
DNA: TGTGCCTCCACCCCCGGGGATAACGAACCCCTCCACTTT
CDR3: CASTPGDNEPLHF

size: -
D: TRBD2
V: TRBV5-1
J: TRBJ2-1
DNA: TGCGCCAGCAGCTTCCTGGGACTAGCGGGGGTTTACAATGAGCAGTTCTTC
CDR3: CASSFLGLAGVYNEQFF

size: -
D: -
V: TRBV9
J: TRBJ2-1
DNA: TGTGCCAGCAGCCATAGCGGAGACTCCTACAATGAGCAGTTCTTC
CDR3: CASSHSGDSYNEQFF

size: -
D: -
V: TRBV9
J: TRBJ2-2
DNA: TGTGCCAGCAGCGTAGTCCCAGAAAACACCGGGGAGCTGTTTTTT
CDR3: CASSVVPENTGELFF

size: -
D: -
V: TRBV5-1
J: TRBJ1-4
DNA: TGCGCCAGCAGCTCCCAGGGTAACACTAATGAAAAACTGTTTTTT
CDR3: CASSSQGNTNEKLFF

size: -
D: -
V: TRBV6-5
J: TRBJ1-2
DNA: TGTGCCAGCAGTCCCGGGACTCCTCTGGGAGGCTACACCTTC
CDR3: CASSPGTPLGGYTF

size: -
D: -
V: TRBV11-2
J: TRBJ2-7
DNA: TGTGCCAGCAGTTCCCCGCGACGGGGATACGAGCAGTACTTC
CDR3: CASSSPRRGYEQYF

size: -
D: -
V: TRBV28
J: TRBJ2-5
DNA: TGTGCCAGCAGGCCAGGGGGGGAGACCCAGTACTTC
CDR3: CASRPGGETQYF

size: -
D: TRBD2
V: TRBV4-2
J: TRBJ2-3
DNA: TGTGCCAGCAGCCCCCGTGGGGCGGGAGAAGCAGATACGCAGTATTTT
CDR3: CASSPRGAGEADTQYF

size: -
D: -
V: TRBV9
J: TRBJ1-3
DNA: TGTGCCAGCAGCGCGACCCGGACAGTCTCTGGAAACACCATATATTTT
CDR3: CASSATRTVSGNTIYF

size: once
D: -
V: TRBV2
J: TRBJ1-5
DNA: TGTGCCAGCAGTGAAGGGCGGGGCAATCAGCCCCAGCATTTT
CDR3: CASSEGRGNQPQHF

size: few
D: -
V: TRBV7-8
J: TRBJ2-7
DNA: TGTGCCAGCAGCTTAGCGCTGCAGGGGTTGAACGAGCAGTACTTC
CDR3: CASSLALQGLNEQYF

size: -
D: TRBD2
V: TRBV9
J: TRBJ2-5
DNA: TGTGCCACCTCACGGCGGGGGGAAACCCAAGAGACCCAGTACTTC
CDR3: CATSRRGETQETQYF

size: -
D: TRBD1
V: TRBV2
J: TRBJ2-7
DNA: TGTGCCAGCTCCGGGACAGGGGGCTACGAGCAGTACTTC
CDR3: CASSGTGGYEQYF

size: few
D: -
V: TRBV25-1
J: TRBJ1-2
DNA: TGTGCCAGCAGTGAATGGGGCGATGGCTACACCTTC
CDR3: CASSEWGDGYTF